The TCR beta chain under discussion was sequenced for a study of T cells after yellow fever vaccination. Across the whole study: Low-cell-number fractions underwent preparation using SMART-Seq v4 Ultra Low Input.

Findings and limits, study-wide: Reappearance after the booster was seen for most primary-vaccination clones, at 95% to 97% CD4 and 70% to 90% CD8. Abundant contaminating clonotypes from the bulk population could appear in FACS-sorted repertoires. A minor fraction of clonotypes spanned both CD4 and CD8 compartments.

CDR1 and CDR2 (germline): LNHNV, YYDKDF (reference sequence). This CDR3 has 19 amino acids. Unmatched junction bases numbered 14, after V lost 1 base and J lost 5 bases. TCRdb reanalysed the 5' RACE reads using MiXCR and keeps one entry per CDR3 protein. Of 500,000 to 650,000 distinct CDR3 sequences listed, roughly 12% are singletons. This clonotype was detected a few times. The antigen is not known. The source of this sequence is a man aged 25-40 years who received the YFV17D yellow fever vaccine. The sample consisted of PBMCs, taken on the day of the yellow fever booster vaccination. The chain employs TRBV15 and TRBJ2-1; 10 nucleotides align to TRBD2. CDR3: CATSRGAPRLAGGDNEQFF. The CDR3 nucleotides read TGTGCCACCAGCAGAGGTGCCCCTAGATTAGCGGGAGGAGACAATGAGCAGTTCTTC. Combining the CDR3 with reference TRBV15 and TRBJ2-1 gives the whole variable domain DAMVIQNPRYQVTQFGKPVTLSCSQTLNHNVMYWYQQKSSQAPKLLFHYYDKDFNNEADTPDNFQSRRPNTSFCFLDIRSPGLGDTAMYLCATSRGAPRLAGGDNEQFFGPGTRLTVL.